One T cell receptor beta chain is described in this entry. Its specificity is not known. The sample originates from a study of cytomegalovirus exposure and HLA in healthy donors. Study-wide results and limits: An analysis done earlier found most TCR beta V segments productive about 90% or about 30% of the time. In a later analysis, specific HLA alleles were associated with some 16,000 TCR beta sequences at a 0.05 false discovery rate. Later analysis reportedly placed an Asian-associated ancestry cluster below the approximately 700-donor mean in N-insertions. In a later analysis, V- and J-gene trimming of beta chains associated with a DCLRE1C missense variant, replicated independently.

Germline CDR1 SGHNT, CDR2 YYREEE (reference sequence). V gave up 4 bases and J gave up 9 bases, with 23 bases separating them. This CDR3 spans 17 amino acids. The PCR contained 60 Vbeta and 13 Jbeta primers. The assay was immunoSEQ multiplex PCR, and TCRdb's table has in-frame clones only and misses some. The sample contains about 110,000 clones, 60% to 80% of which appear only once. What was sequenced was PBMCs. The sequence was collected from a man aged 18 to 35 in good health and CMV-seropositive. The rearrangement joins TRBV5-4 to TRBJ1-6, with a weak D call TRBD1 (5 bases). CDR3 loop: CASSRFATSGYLSPLHF. In DNA, the CDR3 is TGTGCCAGCAGCCGTTTTGCGACTTCAGGGTACCTTTCACCCCTCCACTTT.